A selection of T cell receptor beta chains follows, all from one sample in a study of blood T cells in healthy people across ages. In TCRdb, the 5' RACE reads were re-called with MiXCR into one record per CDR3 protein. The table has some 1.8 million distinct CDR3 sequences, approximately 40% seen once; the top ten hold approximately 22%. Material for sequencing was blood. These receptors were taken from a human donor in good health. CDR3s include the opening cysteine and the closing phenylalanine or tryptophan. The D gene is left open where the match is weak. Clone size is stated in some rows and not others, as once, few, many or a class when expanded.

>NA|TRBJ1-1|NA|TRBV9
CASARQLSTEAFF
TGTGCCAGCGCGAGACAGTTGAGCACTGAAGCTTTCTTT
>NA|TRBJ2-3|few|TRBV4-3
CASSLGGHADTQYF
TGCGCCAGCAGCCTCGGGGGGCACGCAGATACGCAGTATTTT
>NA|TRBJ1-1|NA|TRBV4-3
CASSQDSPASQLHTEAFF
TGCGCCAGCAGCCAAGATTCACCAGCGTCTCAGCTGCACACTGAAGCTTTCTTT
>NA|TRBJ2-5|few|TRBV14
CASSQGPTQYF
TGTGCCAGCAGCCAAGGACCGACCCAGTACTTC
>TRBD1|TRBJ1-5|NA|TRBV29-1
CSVLTGGNQPQHF
TGCAGCGTTCTTACAGGGGGCAATCAGCCCCAGCATTTT
>NA|TRBJ1-5|few|TRBV7-2
CASSLKFNQPQHF
TGTGCCAGCAGCTTAAAGTTTAATCAGCCCCAGCATTTT
>NA|TRBJ2-7|few|TRBV7-8
CASSGAFRRYEQYF
TGTGCCAGCAGCGGGGCCTTCCGCCGCTACGAGCAGTACTTC
>NA|TRBJ2-5|few|TRBV7-2
CASSRRHTQETQYF
TGTGCCAGCAGCCGAAGACATACCCAAGAGACCCAGTACTTC
>TRBD1|TRBJ2-7|NA|TRBV24-1
CATSDSGQATYEQYF
TGTGCCACCAGTGATTCGGGACAGGCCACCTACGAGCAGTACTTC
>TRBD2|TRBJ2-7|NA|TRBV7-3
CASSLTGTSAYEQYF
TGTGCCAGCAGCTTAACCGGGACTAGCGCCTACGAGCAGTACTTC
>NA|TRBJ2-5|few|TRBV29-1
CSVPTPETQYF
TGCAGCGTCCCGACCCCAGAGACCCAGTACTTC
>NA|TRBJ1-2|NA|TRBV4-2
CASSPSGGLKSGYTF
TGTGCCAGCAGCCCCTCGGGGGGGCTTAAGAGTGGCTACACCTTC
>TRBD2|TRBJ2-1|NA|TRBV20-1
CSAGGGARSYNEQFF
TGCAGTGCCGGCGGGGGGGCAAGGTCCTACAATGAGCAGTTCTTC
>TRBD1|TRBJ1-1|few|TRBV4-2
CASRPDRGNTEAFF
TGTGCCAGCAGACCGGACAGGGGAAACACTGAAGCTTTCTTT
>TRBD2|TRBJ2-3|few|TRBV2
CASSPVAGSPTDTQYF
TGTGCCAGCAGTCCGGTAGCGGGGAGCCCAACAGATACGCAGTATTTT
>NA|TRBJ2-1|few|TRBV7-7
CASSGLGGGEQFF
TGTGCCAGCAGTGGGCTAGGAGGGGGTGAGCAGTTCTTC
>NA|TRBJ1-2|NA|TRBV14
CASSPRQSGRYGYTF
TGTGCCAGCAGCCCGAGGCAGTCAGGCCGCTATGGCTACACCTTC
>NA|TRBJ2-7|many|TRBV4-2
CASSYGTDTYEQYF
TGTGCCAGCAGCTACGGGACGGACACCTACGAGCAGTACTTC
>TRBD1|TRBJ1-5|few|TRBV29-1
CSVPTGDSNQPQHF
TGCAGCGTACCCACAGGGGATAGCAATCAGCCCCAGCATTTT
>NA|TRBJ1-6|few|TRBV6-5
CASKGPGLSPLHF
TGTGCCAGCAAAGGCCCGGGGCTGTCACCCCTCCACTTT
>NA|TRBJ2-2|NA|TRBV9
CASSVEQTTGELFF
TGTGCCAGCAGCGTAGAACAGACCACCGGGGAGCTGTTTTTT
>NA|TRBJ2-7|few|TRBV6-2/TRBV6-3
CASSYGRAGGEQYF
TGTGCCAGCAGTTACGGCAGGGCCGGGGGCGAGCAGTACTTC
>NA|TRBJ1-5|few|TRBV4-1
CASSQDAQFDQPQHF
TGCGCCAGCAGCCAAGATGCGCAATTCGATCAGCCCCAGCATTTT
>NA|TRBJ2-1|few|TRBV7-9
CASSLGTSDNEQFF
TGTGCCAGCAGCTTAGGGACCTCAGACAATGAGCAGTTCTTC